Below, 21 T cell receptor beta chains from the same sample are listed, as sequenced in a study of CD8+CD57+ T cells in acquired aplastic anemia. The patients chosen for sequencing had shown expansion of CD8+CD57+ cells (detected by flow cytometry). Genomic DNA provided the template from which TCR beta VDJ and CDR3 profiles were obtained. TCRdb fed the reads into MiXCR, producing one record per CDR3 protein. The sample shows some 170,000 distinct CDR3 sequences, 71% of them seen only once. The sample taken for sequencing was sorted CD4+, CD8+, or CD8+CD57+ T cells (not recorded which) from PBMCs. Receptors were obtained from a human donor with aplastic anemia.

This clonotype was seen a few times. This chain links TRBV24-1 with TRBJ1-1, with 9 bases fitting TRBD1. The CDR3 contains 13 residues. With 5 bases clipped from V and 6 bases from J, the junction kept 3 bases outside the gene matches. Per the germline V gene, CDR1 is KGHDR and CDR2 is SFDVKD. The CDR3 DNA sequence: TGTGCCACCAGTGCAACAGGGGGCGCTGAAGCTTTCTTT. This encodes CATSATGGAEAFF.

Concerning this clonotype: Relative to the germline gene, one junction end is altered; a read error may explain this. The chain is built from TRBV6-5 and TRBJ1-1; the D gene is possibly TRBD1 (5 bases). The germline V gene encodes CDR1 MNHEY and CDR2 SVGAGI. The CDR3 totals 17 residues. Here the CDR3 reads CASSPSGGGWGNTEAFF. Written as DNA, the CDR3 is TGTGCGAGCAGTCCCTCGGGCGGGGGTTGGGGAAACACTGAAGCTTTCTTT.

A single count supports this clonotype. V and J are TRBV20-1 and TRBJ1-5; perhaps TRBD1 as D (5 bases). The CDR3 is 12 residues long. Trimming took off 3 bases at V and 4 bases at J, with 7 bases between the two ends. The germline V gene has CDR1 DFQATT and CDR2 SNEGSKA (reference sequence). The CDR3 nucleotides read TGCAGTGCTAGTCCAGGGAATCAGCCCCAGCATTTT. Translating gives CSASPGNQPQHF.

This chain connects TRBV12-3 or TRBV12-4 to TRBJ2-5; TRBD2 matches 9 bases. This CDR3 has 14 residues. Trimming at V came to 5 bases and at J to 1 base, leaving 2 bases not matched to a gene. CDR3 sequence: CASSISGGQETQYF. The CDR3 DNA is TGTGCCAGCAGTATTAGCGGGGGCCAAGAGACCCAGTACTTC.

The gene calls are TRBV19 and TRBJ1-2, with D tentatively TRBD1 (5 bases). The CDR3 totals 14 residues. The V gene lost 5 bases and the J gene lost 3 bases, with 13 bases spanning the gap. Germline CDR1 reads LNHDA; CDR2 reads SQIVND (reference sequence). The CDR3 DNA reads as TGTGCCAGTAGTGCCAGGGTGATCGACTATGGCTACACCTTC. Amino acids: CASSARVIDYGYTF.

CDR3 nucleotide sequence: TGTGCCAGCAACCAGGGGGGGAGCACCGGGGAGCTGTTTTTT. Translating gives CASNQGGSTGELFF. The rearrangement links TRBV2 to TRBJ2-2, with D possibly being TRBD1 or TRBD2 (7 bases each). This CDR3 is built from 14 residues. V lost 7 bases and J lost 4, with 13 bases in between. In germline, CDR1 is SNHLY, CDR2 FYNNEI.

This chain connects TRBV2 to TRBJ2-7; 7 bases are shared with TRBD2. The V segment lost 6 bases and the J segment 0 bases; nucleotides outside the gene matches: 2. The CDR3 sequence is 13 residues long. Germline V gene sequence: CDR1 SNHLY, CDR2 FYNNEI. The CDR3 spells CASRREPSYEQYF. As DNA, the CDR3 is TGTGCCAGCAGGCGGGAGCCCTCCTACGAGCAGTACTTC.

This chain uses TRBV24-1 with TRBJ1-1; a weak D match, TRBD1 (5 bases). Per the germline V gene, CDR1 is KGHDR and CDR2 is SFDVKD. V was shortened by 2 bases and J by 7 bases, with 7 bases between the two germline ends. The CDR3 has 12 amino acids. The CDR3 spells CATSDSGFEAFF. Written as DNA, the CDR3 is TGTGCCACCAGTGATTCAGGGTTTGAAGCTTTCTTT.

This clonotype was counted a single time. This chain connects TRBV24-1 to TRBJ2-7; 12 bases align to TRBD1. V gave up 2 bases and J gave up 3 bases; unmatched junction bases: 4. The CDR3 runs to 16 residues. CDR1 KGHDR and CDR2 SFDVKD come from the germline V gene. The CDR3 bases are TGTGCCACCAGTGATTCGGGGGACAGGGGGCTCTACGAGCAGTACTTC. Translating it yields CATSDSGDRGLYEQYF.

Comment on this clonotype: A junction end diverges from the germline sequence, so it may reflect a read error. J is TRBJ2-5 and V is TRBV2; D is tentatively TRBD1 or TRBD2 (5 bases each). This CDR3 has 12 amino acids. Germline values: CDR1 SNHLY, CDR2 FYNNEI. The CDR3 region has the DNA TGTGCCAGCATAACGCTGGGGGAGACCCAGCACTTC. Translating gives CASITLGETQHF.

This clonotype has only a few counts. This chain joins TRBV7-6 and TRBJ2-5; D is perhaps TRBD1 (5 bases). This CDR3 comprises 16 residues. Germline values: CDR1 SGHVS, CDR2 FNYEAQ. V lost 2 bases and J 4 bases, leaving 17 bases between the germline ends. The CDR3: CASSLSMGWGLETQYF. As DNA, the CDR3 is TGTGCCAGCAGCTTATCTATGGGGTGGGGCTTAGAGACCCAGTACTTC.

The chain has TRBV9 and TRBJ1-2; maybe TRBD1 (5 bases). The CDR3 is made up of 15 amino acids. Germline lookup yields CDR1 SGDLS and CDR2 YYNGEE. Trimming took off 2 bases at V and 5 bases at J, with 16 bases between the two ends. CDR3: CASSVEGRGGYGYTF. The CDR3 coding sequence is TGTGCCAGCAGCGTCGAGGGTAGGGGCGGATATGGCTACACCTTC.

The rearrangement links TRBV20-1 to TRBJ2-2; tentatively, D is TRBD1 or TRBD2 (5 bases each). Looked up from germline, CDR1 is DFQATT and CDR2 is SNEGSKA (reference sequence). This CDR3 has 16 amino acids. V dropped 6 bases and J dropped 7 bases, with 24 bases sitting between them. The CDR3: CSAKIGDAMASGELFF. Here the CDR3 DNA reads TGCAGTGCGAAAATAGGGGACGCCATGGCTAGCGGGGAGCTGTTTTTT.

The rearrangement uses TRBV20-1 and TRBJ2-3, with unresolved D. The CDR3 has 12 residues. Germline-derived CDR1 and CDR2 are DFQATT and SNEGSKA (reference sequence). Deletions cut 1 base from V and 6 bases from J, with 8 bases between. The CDR3: CSARGPADTQYF. CDR3 nucleotides: TGCAGTGCTAGAGGGCCAGCGGATACGCAGTATTTT.

The genes are TRBV7-2 and TRBJ1-2; D is uncertain. The germline CDR1 and CDR2 sequences are SGHTA and FQGNSA. The CDR3 contains 13 residues. V lost 3 bases to trimming and J lost 3 bases, with 8 bases between them. CDR3: CASSLNRDYGYTF. The CDR3 DNA is TGTGCCAGCAGCTTGAACCGGGACTATGGCTACACCTTC.

CDR3 DNA: TGTGCCAGTAGTTTAGGGGCTTTGGTGGAGACCCAGTACTTC. Protein product: CASSLGALVETQYF. V and J are TRBV19 and TRBJ2-5, with TRBD1 as a possible D gene (5 bases). The germline V gene has CDR1 LNHDA and CDR2 SQIVND (reference sequence). Trimming stripped 5 bases from V and 5 bases from J, with 15 bases between. The CDR3 is made up of 14 amino acids.

This sequence joins TRBV6-1 and TRBJ1-5; maybe TRBD1 (6 bases). There are 14 residues in the CDR3. CDR1 MNHNS and CDR2 SASEGT come from the germline V gene. Trimming took off 6 bases at V and 3 bases at J, with 12 bases between the two ends. CDR3 nucleotide sequence: TGTGCCAGCAGCCTAACAGGGTTCAATCAGCCCCAGCATTTT. It translates to CASSLTGFNQPQHF.

The V and J genes are TRBV19 and TRBJ2-1; D might be TRBD2 (6 bases). V gave up 1 base and J gave up 2 bases, with 9 bases separating them. The CDR3 consists of 15 residues. CDR1 and CDR2 from the germline V gene are LNHDA and SQIVND (reference sequence). The CDR3 DNA reads TGTGCCAGTAGTATAGGTAGCGGAACCTACAATGAGCAGTTCTTC. Protein sequence: CASSIGSGTYNEQFF.

V usage is TRBV5-1 and J usage is TRBJ1-6; 12 bases align to TRBD1. CDR1 is SGHRS and CDR2 is YFSETQ in the germline V gene. V was pared by 4 bases and J by 10 bases, with 9 bases of the junction left unmatched. The CDR3 totals 16 residues. The CDR3 coding sequence is TGCGCCAGCAGCCTGGGACAGGGGGCCCGGGGATCACCCCTCCACTTT. It yields the protein CASSLGQGARGSPLHF.

CDR3: CASSYGGLNEQYF. The DNA of the CDR3 is TGTGCCAGCAGCTATGGGGGGCTCAACGAGCAGTACTTC. V is TRBV27 and J is TRBJ2-7; either TRBD1 or TRBD2 may supply D (6 bases each). In germline, CDR1 is MNHEY, CDR2 SMNVEV (reference sequence). V shed 6 bases and J shed 5 bases, with 14 bases lying between them. The CDR3 totals 13 residues.

The table lists this clonotype with a few counts. The chain links TRBV20-1 to TRBJ1-4, with 9 nucleotides matching TRBD1. CDR1 and CDR2 (germline): DFQATT, SNEGSKA (reference sequence). V was pared by 0 bases and J by 7 bases, with 3 bases of the junction left unmatched. CDR3 length: 14 residues. The CDR3 sequence: CSARDTGGSEKLFF. The CDR3 DNA follows: TGCAGTGCTAGAGATACAGGGGGCTCTGAAAAACTGTTTTTT.